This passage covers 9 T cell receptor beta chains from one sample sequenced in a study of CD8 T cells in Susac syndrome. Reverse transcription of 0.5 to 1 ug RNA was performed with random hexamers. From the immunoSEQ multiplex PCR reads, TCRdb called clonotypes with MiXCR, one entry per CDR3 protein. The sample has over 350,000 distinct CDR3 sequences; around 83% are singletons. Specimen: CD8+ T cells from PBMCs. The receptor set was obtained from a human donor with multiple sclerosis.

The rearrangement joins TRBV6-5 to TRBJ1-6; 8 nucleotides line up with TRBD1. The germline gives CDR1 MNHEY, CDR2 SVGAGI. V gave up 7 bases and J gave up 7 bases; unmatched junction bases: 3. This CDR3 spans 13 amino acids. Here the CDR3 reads CASTQGANSPLHF. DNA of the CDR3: TGTGCCAGCACCCAGGGGGCCAATTCACCCCTCCACTTT.

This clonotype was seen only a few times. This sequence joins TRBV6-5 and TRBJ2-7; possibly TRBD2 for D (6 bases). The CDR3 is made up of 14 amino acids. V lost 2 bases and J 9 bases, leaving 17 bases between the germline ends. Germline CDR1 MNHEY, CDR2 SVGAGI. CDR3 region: CASSYGSSDRGQYF. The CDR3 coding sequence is TGTGCCAGCAGTTACGGCTCTAGCGATCGGGGGCAGTACTTC.

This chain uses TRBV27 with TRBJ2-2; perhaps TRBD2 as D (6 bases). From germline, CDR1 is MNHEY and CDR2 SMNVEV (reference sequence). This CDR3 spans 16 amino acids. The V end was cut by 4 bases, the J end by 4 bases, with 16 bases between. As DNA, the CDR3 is TGTGCCAGCAGTTGCACAAGGGAGGAGTGCACCGGGGAGCTGTTTTTT. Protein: CASSCTREECTGELFF.

The CDR3 coding sequence is TGTGCCAGCAGTTACCTGGACCGTCCCTACGAGCAGTACTTC. It yields the protein CASSYLDRPYEQYF. V usage is TRBV6-5 and J usage is TRBJ2-7; no reliable D call. V was shortened by 2 bases and J by 2 bases, with 10 bases between the two germline ends. Germline lookup yields CDR1 MNHEY and CDR2 SVGAGI. The CDR3 is 14 residues long.

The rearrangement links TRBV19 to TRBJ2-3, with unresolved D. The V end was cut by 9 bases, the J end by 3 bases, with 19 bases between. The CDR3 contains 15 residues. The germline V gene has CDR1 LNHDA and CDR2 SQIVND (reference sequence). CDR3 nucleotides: TGTGCCAGCCTCGCGAGTTCTTTTTCTACAGATACGCAGTATTTT. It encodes CASLASSFSTDTQYF.

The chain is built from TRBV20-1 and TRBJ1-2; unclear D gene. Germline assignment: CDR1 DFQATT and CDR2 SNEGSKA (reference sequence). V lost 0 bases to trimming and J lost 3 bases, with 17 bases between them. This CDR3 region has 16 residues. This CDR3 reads CSARDRRNLAHYGYTF. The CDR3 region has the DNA TGCAGTGCTAGAGATAGGCGGAACCTAGCCCACTATGGCTACACCTTC.

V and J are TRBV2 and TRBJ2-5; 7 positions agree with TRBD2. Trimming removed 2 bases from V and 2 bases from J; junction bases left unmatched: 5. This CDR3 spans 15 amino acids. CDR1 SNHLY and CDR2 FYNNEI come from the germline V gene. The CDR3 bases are TGTGCCAGCAGTGAAAGTCGGGAGGTACAAGAGACCCAGTACTTC. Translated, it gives CASSESREVQETQYF.

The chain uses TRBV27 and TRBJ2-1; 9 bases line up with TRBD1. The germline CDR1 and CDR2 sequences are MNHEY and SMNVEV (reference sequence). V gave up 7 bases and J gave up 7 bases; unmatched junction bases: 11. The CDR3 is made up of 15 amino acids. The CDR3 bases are TGTGCCAGCAAGACACCGGGACAGGGTACGAATGAGCAGTTCTTC. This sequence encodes CASKTPGQGTNEQFF.

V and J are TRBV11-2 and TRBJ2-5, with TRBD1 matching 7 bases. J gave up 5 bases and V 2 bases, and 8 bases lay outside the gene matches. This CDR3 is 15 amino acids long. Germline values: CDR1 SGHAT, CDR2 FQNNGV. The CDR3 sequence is CASSLPRGLRETQYF. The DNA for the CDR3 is TGTGCCAGCAGCTTACCTAGGGGGCTCCGGGAGACCCAGTACTTC. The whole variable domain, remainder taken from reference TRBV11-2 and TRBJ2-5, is EAGVAQSPRYKIIEKRQSVAFWCNPISGHATLYWYQQILGQGPKLLIQFQNNGVVDDSQLPKDRFSAERLKGVDSTLKIQPAKLEDSAVYLCASSLPRGLRETQYFGPGTRLLVL.